These 10 T cell receptor beta chains came from one sample sequenced in a study of blood T cell repertoires in COVID-19. Only in-frame clones appear in the TCRdb table, and some are missing; sequencing was by immunoSEQ multiplex PCR. This sample yields approximately 350,000 clones, of which more than 70% are seen a single time; 1% to 1.5% belongs to the top ten. The sequenced sample was peripheral blood. These receptors all stem from a man between 40 and 49 years old with acute or convalescent COVID-19.

The gene calls are TRBV12-5 and TRBJ2-1, with D unclear. CDR1 is LGHNT, CDR2 FRNRAP, per germline. The CDR3 covers 9 residues. CDR3 DNA sequence: TGTGCAACGAGCAATGAGCAGTTCTTC. This encodes CATSNEQFF. The whole variable domain, remainder taken from reference TRBV12-5 and TRBJ2-1, is DARVTQTPRHKVTEMGQEVTMRCQPILGHNTVFWYRQTMMQGLELLAYFRNRAPLDDSGMPKDRFSAEMPDATLATLKIQPSEPRDSAVYFCATSNEQFFGPGTRLTVL.

This clone was found once. The chain couples TRBV5-6 to TRBJ2-3, with a possible D match to TRBD1 (6 bases). This CDR3 has 17 amino acids. Germline V gene sequence: CDR1 SGHDT, CDR2 YYEEEE. Trimming removed 0 bases at V and 3 bases at J, with 17 bases between. The chain's CDR3 is CASSLAGSGAGTDTQYF. CDR3 DNA: TGTGCCAGCAGCTTGGCCGGTTCAGGGGCAGGGACAGATACGCAGTATTTT.

V usage is TRBV10-1 and J usage is TRBJ2-7, with TRBD2 as a possible D gene (5 bases). CDR3 size: 13 residues. V was trimmed by 3 bases and J by 6 bases, leaving 12 bases between them. The germline gives CDR1 WNHNN, CDR2 SYGVQD (reference sequence). The CDR3 sequence is CASSESLASEQYF. CDR3 in DNA: TGCGCCAGCAGTGAATCGCTAGCCTCCGAGCAGTACTTC.

This clone was detected a few times. The chain employs TRBV2 and TRBJ1-1; D gene uncertain. Germline V lookup: CDR1 SNHLY, CDR2 FYNNEI. The CDR3 sequence is 14 residues long. Trimming cost V 7 bases and J 4 bases, with 16 bases left between them. CDR3 sequence: CASIRATGVTEAFF. The CDR3 nucleotides read TGTGCCAGCATCCGAGCTACGGGTGTCACTGAAGCTTTCTTT. The full variable domain, with the rest looked up from reference TRBV2 and TRBJ1-1, is EPEVTQTPSHQVTQMGQEVILRCVPISNHLYFYWYRQILGQKVEFLVSFYNNEISEKSEIFDDQFSVERPDGSNFTLKIRSTKLEDSAMYFCASIRATGVTEAFFGQGTRLTVV.

V usage is TRBV7-9 and J usage is TRBJ1-3; a weak D match, TRBD1 (6 bases). This CDR3 is 14 amino acids long. CDR1 and CDR2 (germline): SEHNR, FQNEAQ (reference sequence). Trimming stripped 4 bases from V and 0 bases from J, with 7 bases between. As DNA, the CDR3 is TGTGCCAGCAGCTCAGGGGTCTCTGGAAACACCATATATTTT. Its translation: CASSSGVSGNTIYF.

The rearrangement uses TRBV2 and TRBJ1-4, with D possibly being TRBD1 (5 bases). V was clipped by 7 bases and J by 3 bases, with 15 bases between them. This CDR3 comprises 15 residues. Germline-derived CDR1 and CDR2 are SNHLY and FYNNEI. In DNA form, the CDR3 reads TGTGCCAGCACGTGGCAGGGCAGGCCTAATGAAAAACTGTTTTTT. Translating it yields CASTWQGRPNEKLFF.

The chain couples TRBV28 to TRBJ1-1; tentative D call: TRBD1 (5 bases). This CDR3 contains 13 residues. V was cut by 2 bases and J by 10 bases, with 14 bases left in between. Per germline, CDR1 MDHEN and CDR2 SYDVKM. DNA for the CDR3: TGTGCCAGCAGTTTACTGACAGTGGAAGGAGCTTTCTTT. It yields the protein CASSLLTVEGAFF.

Comment on this clone: At one of its ends the junction is not consistent with the germline gene, which may arise from a read error. The rearrangement links TRBV29-1 to TRBJ2-1, with 8 bases matching TRBD1. The CDR3 loop spans 15 amino acids. Germline values: CDR1 SQVTM, CDR2 ANQGSEA. CDR3 bases: TGCAGCGTTGAAGGGGGAGTGGACAGGGCTCATAAGGGGGTCTTC. Protein product: CSVEGGVDRAHKGVF.

The rearrangement joins TRBV28 to TRBJ2-2, with a tentative D call TRBD2 (6 bases). Trimming stripped 3 bases from V and 4 bases from J, with 9 bases between. The CDR3 extends over 14 amino acids. Germline V gives CDR1 MDHEN, CDR2 SYDVKM. As DNA, the CDR3 is TGTGCCAGCAGTTTTTGGGGAGGCACCGGGGAGCTGTTTTTT. It encodes CASSFWGGTGELFF.

V gene TRBV9 combines with J gene TRBJ2-7; TRBD1 aligns across 8 bases. V lost 6 bases, J lost 11 bases, and 4 bases stayed unmatched. Germline V gene lookup returns CDR1 SGDLS and CDR2 YYNGEE. The CDR3 totals 10 residues. CDR3: CASIRQGKYF. For the CDR3, the DNA is TGTGCCAGCATCCGACAGGGGAAGTACTTC. Complete variable domain (other parts from reference TRBV9 and TRBJ2-7): DSGVTQTPKHLITATGQRVTLRCSPRSGDLSVYWYQQSLDQGLQFLIQYYNGEERAKGNILERFSAQQFPDLHSELNLSSLELGDSALYFCASIRQGKYFGPGTRLTVT.